This passage covers 21 T cell receptor beta chains from one sample sequenced in a study of identical twins. TCRdb called the 5' RACE reads again in MiXCR, with one record for every CDR3 protein. The data show approximately 700,000 distinct CDR3 sequences, 18% seen once. These data are also associated with another study on T cells expressing NK-cell markers.

Sample: PBMCs. Every receptor here comes from a woman aged 18 to 35 in good health.

The rearrangement links TRBV5-6 to TRBJ2-3, with D possibly being TRBD1 (6 bases). Germline CDR1 and CDR2: SGHDT and YYEEEE. Deletions cut 0 bases from V and 1 base from J, with 12 bases between. This CDR3 has 16 amino acids. The CDR3 region is CASSLVFGGRTDTQYF. In DNA, the CDR3 is TGTGCCAGCAGCTTGGTCTTTGGGGGCCGCACAGATACGCAGTATTTT.

The rearrangement uses TRBV10-3 and TRBJ2-7; 9 bases are a match to TRBD2. Germline-derived CDR1 and CDR2 are ENHRY and SYGVKD. The trim removed 7 bases at V and 5 bases at J, leaving 6 bases unmatched. The length of the CDR3 is 13 residues. Written as DNA, the CDR3 is TGTGCCATCAAGCGGCGGGAGGGGGACGAGCAGTACTTC. Its translation: CAIKRREGDEQYF.

V usage is TRBV21-1 and J usage is TRBJ2-4; the table's D call, TRBD1, has no DNA check behind it. TRBV21-1 is termed a pseudogene. This CDR3 has 18 residues. The CDR3 sequence is CASSVRDRGYTAKNIQYF. CDR3 bases: TGTGCCAGCAGCGTACGGGACAGGGGGTATACAGCCAAAAACATTCAGTACTTC.

The chain has TRBV7-3 and TRBJ2-1, with D perhaps TRBD1 (5 bases). This CDR3 comprises 18 residues. Trimming removed 4 bases from V and 1 base from J, with 20 bases in between. The germline gives CDR1 SGHTA, CDR2 FQGTGA. The CDR3 DNA follows: TGTGCCAGCAGCTCTAACCGCCAGGGTTCAGGGTCCTACAATGAGCAGTTCTTC. This sequence encodes CASSSNRQGSGSYNEQFF.

This clonotype was found a few times. This chain uses TRBV18 with TRBJ2-1, with 8 bases fitting TRBD2. With V trimmed by 6 bases and J by 4 bases, 11 bases remained unmatched. Germline V gene data show CDR1 as KGHSH and CDR2 as LQKENI. There are 16 residues in the CDR3. CDR3: CASSLGAGGLYNEQFF. The CDR3 DNA reads TGTGCCAGCTCCCTAGGCGCGGGGGGCCTTTACAATGAGCAGTTCTTC. The full variable domain, in which reference TRBV18 and TRBJ2-1 provide the parts outside the CDR3, is NAGVMQNPRHLVRRRGQEARLRCSPMKGHSHVYWYRQLPEEGLKFMVYLQKENIIDESGMPKERFSAEFPKEGPSILRIQQVVRGDSAAYFCASSLGAGGLYNEQFFGPGTRLTVL.

This clonotype was seen a few times. The chain joins TRBV18 to TRBJ2-7; D is possibly TRBD1 or TRBD2 (6 bases each). Trimming cost V 4 bases and J 5 bases, with 12 bases left between them. The CDR3 sequence is 13 residues long. Germline CDR1 is KGHSH and CDR2 is LQKENI. CDR3 coding DNA: TGTGCCAGCTCACGAGCAGGGGAGGACGAGCAGTACTTC. As protein: CASSRAGEDEQYF.

V is TRBV27 and J is TRBJ2-3; D might be TRBD1 (6 bases). Germline assignment: CDR1 MNHEY and CDR2 SMNVEV (reference sequence). Trimming shortened V by 6 bases and J by 2 bases, and 21 bases separated the two germline ends. This CDR3 is 17 amino acids long. The CDR3, as DNA: TGTGCCAGCAGCTCCCAATCCCTCCGGGACAACACAGATACGCAGTATTTT. Its translation is CASSSQSLRDNTDTQYF.

This clonotype was counted a few times. The J gene is TRBJ2-5, the V gene TRBV7-6; D is uncertain. In germline, CDR1 is SGHVS, CDR2 FNYEAQ. With 5 bases removed from V and 0 bases from J, the gap between germline ends came to 13 bases. The CDR3 extends over 15 amino acids. The CDR3 region is CASSRRLSDQETQYF. CDR3 bases: TGTGCCAGCAGCCGCAGGTTAAGTGACCAAGAGACCCAGTACTTC.

This clonotype has a handful of counts. The J gene is TRBJ2-7, the V gene TRBV7-2, with D hard to call. Germline V gene lookup returns CDR1 SGHTA and CDR2 FQGNSA. The CDR3 consists of 14 residues. Trimming removed 3 bases at V and 3 bases at J, with 12 bases between. The CDR3 here is CASSFIRTGYEQYF. DNA for the CDR3: TGTGCCAGCAGCTTCATCAGAACGGGCTACGAGCAGTACTTC.

This clonotype was picked up many times. The chain carries TRBV6-5 and TRBJ2-1; TRBD1 matches 8 bases. This CDR3 comprises 14 residues. Germline CDR1 MNHEY, CDR2 SVGAGI. Trimming cost V 4 bases and J 8 bases; bases outside gene matches: 7. DNA for the CDR3: TGTGCCAGCAGTTCCCGGACAGGGATGGATGAGCAGTTCTTC. This gives the protein CASSSRTGMDEQFF.

This clonotype was counted between two and nine times. V is TRBV12-5 and J is TRBJ1-1, with D unresolved. CDR3 length equals 11 residues. Germline CDR1 and CDR2: LGHNT and FRNRAP. Trimming pared 10 bases from V and 1 base from J, leaving 7 bases between. CDR3 in DNA: TGTGCTACCTTAAAGAACACTGAAGCTTTCTTT. It specifies CATLKNTEAFF.

This clonotype was detected a few times. This chain connects TRBV6-5 to TRBJ1-1; the D gene is possibly TRBD1 (5 bases). Germline CDR1 reads MNHEY; CDR2 reads SVGAGI. The CDR3 consists of 17 residues. Trimming pared 0 bases from V and 6 bases from J, leaving 20 bases between. The CDR3 DNA sequence: TGTGCCAGCAGTTACTCATGGGCAGGGAAATCTGTCGCTGAAGCTTTCTTT. It yields the protein CASSYSWAGKSVAEAFF.

The chain carries TRBV10-3 and TRBJ1-2, with D maybe TRBD1 (6 bases). Germline CDR1 ENHRY, CDR2 SYGVKD. Trimming removed 4 bases from V and 6 bases from J, with 6 bases in between. This CDR3 is built from 11 residues. As DNA, the CDR3 is TGTGCCATCAGTGCAGGGGATGGCTACACCTTC. Residues: CAISAGDGYTF.

The V gene is TRBV12-3 or TRBV12-4, the J gene TRBJ2-3, with no clear D. This CDR3 has 13 residues. The germline V and J ends were trimmed by 3 bases and 6 bases, with 10 bases remaining between them. Written as DNA, the CDR3 is TGTGCCAGCAGTTTCCGGCCCCCGGATACGCAGTATTTT. This sequence encodes CASSFRPPDTQYF.

This clonotype was counted only a few times. The chain uses TRBV24-1 and TRBJ2-3, with TRBD2 matching 8 bases. V lost 5 bases and J lost 5; bases outside the gene matches: 8. Germline loops: CDR1 KGHDR, CDR2 SFDVKD. The CDR3 runs 15 residues. DNA for the CDR3: TGTGCCACCAGTGCGGCGGGAGGAGGAATAGATACGCAGTATTTT. Translated, it gives CATSAAGGGIDTQYF.

The chain is built from TRBV24-1 and TRBJ2-7; no clear D. The CDR3 consists of 12 residues. The ends were cut back, 3 bases at V and 5 bases at J, with 7 bases in the middle. Germline V gives CDR1 KGHDR, CDR2 SFDVKD. CDR3 in DNA: TGTGCCACCAGTGATGAAGGGCACGAGCAGTACTTC. Protein sequence: CATSDEGHEQYF.

The table lists this clonotype with a few counts. The chain combines TRBV7-2 with TRBJ2-7, with D tentatively TRBD1 (5 bases). This CDR3 has 12 residues. V gave up 9 bases and J gave up 0 bases, with 9 bases separating them. Germline V gives CDR1 SGHTA, CDR2 FQGNSA. The CDR3 DNA reads as TGTGCCAGTAAGGGGTTCTCCTACGAGCAGTACTTC. Translating it yields CASKGFSYEQYF.

This clonotype was counted a few times. The CDR3 is CSARGLTSGYNTGELFF. In DNA form, the CDR3 reads TGCAGTGCTAGAGGTTTGACTAGCGGGTACAACACCGGGGAGCTGTTTTTT. The V gene is TRBV20-1, the J gene TRBJ2-2, with TRBD2 identical over 10 bases. V gave up 1 base and J gave up 2 bases; unmatched junction bases: 7. The CDR3 has 17 residues. Per the germline V gene, CDR1 is DFQATT and CDR2 is SNEGSKA (reference sequence).

This clonotype was detected only a few times. The chain is built from TRBV5-1 and TRBJ2-3; TRBD2 matches at 10 bases. Germline V gives CDR1 SGHRS, CDR2 YFSETQ. J was trimmed by 4 bases and V by 6 bases; bases with no gene match: 8. The CDR3 covers 15 residues. This chain's CDR3 is CASNLLAGIADTQYF. The CDR3 DNA reads as TGCGCCAGCAACCTACTAGCGGGGATAGCAGATACGCAGTATTTT.

The genes are TRBV4-3 and TRBJ2-2, with D maybe TRBD2 (5 bases). The CDR3 totals 15 residues. V was clipped by 1 base and J by 5 bases, with 11 bases between them. In germline, CDR1 is LGHNA, CDR2 YSLEER. CDR3 DNA: TGCGCCAGCAGCCAAGCCCAGCGGATAACCGGGGAGCTGTTTTTT. Translated, it gives CASSQAQRITGELFF.

This clonotype occurred a few times. V and J are TRBV10-2 and TRBJ1-5; unclear D gene. The V and J ends lost 7 bases and 2 bases respectively, with 12 bases between them. The germline V gene has CDR1 WSHSY and CDR2 SAAADI. The CDR3 length is 14 residues. The CDR3 DNA reads TGCGCCAGCACGGAGGGTCGCGGCAATCAGCCCCAGCATTTT. Its translation is CASTEGRGNQPQHF.